A single sample gave rise to the 19 T cell receptor beta chains below, sequenced in a study of T cell repertoires in cytomegalovirus infection. These receptors lack a known antigen. TCRdb re-called the reads through MiXCR, storing one row per CDR3 protein. The data contain 20,000 to 25,000 distinct CDR3 sequences, 42% of them singletons. Sample: CD8+ T cells from cultured PBMCs, taken from culture after CMV antigen stimulation. These receptors were taken from a human donor in good health (CMV status not recorded). Some clones in this sample may be carry-over from other donors' samples.

This clonotype was seen a few times. V and J are TRBV7-6 and TRBJ1-1, with a possible D match to TRBD1 (5 bases). Germline CDR1 and CDR2: SGHVS and FNYEAQ. The V and J ends lost 4 bases and 5 bases respectively, with 14 bases between them. The CDR3 runs to 14 residues. In DNA form, the CDR3 reads TGTGCCAGCAGCTCCTACATGACAGCGACTGAAGCTTTCTTT. It encodes CASSSYMTATEAFF.

CDR3 sequence (DNA): TGTGCCAGTAGTACAGTCGGGGAAGCTAGCACAGATACGCAGTATTTT. Its protein product is CASSTVGEASTDTQYF. The rearrangement links TRBV19 to TRBJ2-3; weak D call: TRBD2 (5 bases). Between the trimmed V and J ends, which lost 4 bases and 0 bases, there was a span of 14 bases. The CDR3 totals 16 residues. The germline gives CDR1 LNHDA, CDR2 SQIVND (reference sequence). The whole variable domain, remainder taken from reference TRBV19 and TRBJ2-3, is DGGITQSPKYLFRKEGQNVTLSCEQNLNHDAMYWYRQDPGQGLRLIYYSQIVNDFQKGDIAEGYSVSREKKESFPLTVTSAQKNPTAFYLCASSTVGEASTDTQYFGPGTRLTVL.

This sequence joins TRBV7-2 and TRBJ2-2; 10 positions agree with TRBD2. V shed 5 bases, J shed 1 base, and the junction held 7 bases outside the gene matches. The germline V gene has CDR1 SGHTA and CDR2 FQGNSA. The CDR3 length is 17 residues. DNA of the CDR3: TGTGCCAGCAGCGAACTTCCTAGCGGGGGGAACACCGGGGAGCTGTTTTTT. Translating it yields CASSELPSGGNTGELFF.

V and J are TRBV11-2 and TRBJ1-1, with D hard to call. V was clipped by 1 base and J by 5 bases, with 5 bases between them. From germline, CDR1 is SGHAT and CDR2 FQNNGV. The CDR3 spans 12 residues. The CDR3 loop is CASSLAETEAFF. Here the CDR3 DNA reads TGTGCCAGCAGCTTAGCGGAAACTGAAGCTTTCTTT.

About this clonotype: At one boundary the junction diverges from the germline segment, which might be a read error. The chain employs TRBV20-1 and TRBJ1-1; 7 nucleotides align to TRBD1. Germline V lookup: CDR1 DFQATT, CDR2 SNEGSKA (reference sequence). This CDR3 has 13 amino acids. CDR3 nucleotides: TGTAGTGCTACAACAGGGGATCGGGGTGAAGCTTTCTTT. It yields the protein CSATTGDRGEAFF.

This clonotype was observed a handful of times. This rearrangement joins TRBV7-6 to TRBJ1-5; D is unresolved. The CDR3 is 15 residues long. V was cut by 1 base and J by 3 bases, with 10 bases left in between. Germline V gene sequence: CDR1 SGHVS, CDR2 FNYEAQ. CDR3 in DNA: TGTGCCAGCAGCTTAGTAGCAGGACCCAATCAGCCCCAGCATTTT. It encodes CASSLVAGPNQPQHF.

The V call is TRBV7-9, the J call TRBJ2-7; 8 positions agree with TRBD1. Germline CDR1 and CDR2: SEHNR and FQNEAQ (reference sequence). The trim removed 0 bases at V and 4 bases at J, leaving 5 bases unmatched. The CDR3 is 15 amino acids. CDR3 residues: CASSLAGTGEYEQYF. For the CDR3, the DNA is TGTGCCAGCAGCTTAGCGGGGACAGGTGAATACGAGCAGTACTTC. Together with reference TRBV7-9 and TRBJ2-7, the CDR3 gives the full variable domain: DTGVSQNPRHKITKRGQNVTFRCDPISEHNRLYWYRQTLGQGPEFLTYFQNEAQLEKSRLLSDRFSAERPKGSFSTLEIQRTEQGDSAMYLCASSLAGTGEYEQYFGPGTRLTVT.

This clonotype was seen ten or more times. The chain combines TRBV19 with TRBJ2-1, with a possible D match to TRBD1 (6 bases). Per the germline V gene, CDR1 is LNHDA and CDR2 is SQIVND (reference sequence). The CDR3 spans 15 residues. V lost 5 bases and J 7 bases, leaving 18 bases between the germline ends. The CDR3 loop is CASSFSPGAHNEQFF. The DNA for the CDR3 is TGTGCCAGTAGTTTCTCCCCAGGGGCTCATAATGAGCAGTTCTTC.

The chain has TRBV12-3 or TRBV12-4 and TRBJ1-5; D gene unclear. This CDR3 has 14 amino acids. Trimming took off 3 bases at V and 1 base at J, with 7 bases between the two ends. For the CDR3, the DNA is TGTGCCAGCAGTTTGAGCCAGAGCAATCAGCCCCAGCATTTT. Translating it yields CASSLSQSNQPQHF.

The J gene is TRBJ1-2, the V gene TRBV7-6; TRBD1 matches at 7 bases. The CDR3 totals 15 residues. Trimming took 9 bases from V and 0 from J; bases not matched to a gene: 10. The germline gives CDR1 SGHVS, CDR2 FNYEAQ. The CDR3, as DNA: TGTGCCAGTACTTCCGCCGGGACAGCTAACTATGGCTACACCTTC. Its translation: CASTSAGTANYGYTF.

The chain combines TRBV5-1 with TRBJ2-7; 10 bases are shared with TRBD1. This CDR3 spans 14 amino acids. Germline values: CDR1 SGHRS, CDR2 YFSETQ. Germline trimming cut 2 bases from V and 4 bases from J; bases unmatched to any gene: 3. The CDR3, as DNA: TGCGCCAGCAGCTTCGGGACAGGGGAATACGAGCAGTACTTC. Its translation is CASSFGTGEYEQYF.

This clonotype was recorded many times. CDR3 loop: CASSIDQLNEKLFF. DNA for the CDR3: TGTGCCAGTAGTATAGATCAACTAAATGAAAAACTGTTTTTT. V usage is TRBV19 and J usage is TRBJ1-4; unclear D gene. Per the germline V gene, CDR1 is LNHDA and CDR2 is SQIVND (reference sequence). This CDR3 has 14 residues. Deletions cut 0 bases from V and 5 bases from J, with 7 bases between.

This rearrangement joins TRBV5-1 to TRBJ2-2; D gene uncertain. This CDR3 contains 15 residues. Germline V gene sequence: CDR1 SGHRS, CDR2 YFSETQ. V was cut by 0 bases and J by 2 bases, with 8 bases left in between. CDR3 sequence reads: CASSLGTDNTGELFF. CDR3 sequence (DNA): TGCGCCAGCAGCTTGGGGACGGATAACACCGGGGAGCTGTTTTTT.

Comments on this clonotype: An end of the junction differs from the germline gene, which may be a read error. The chain has TRBV28 and TRBJ2-3; D might be TRBD2 (6 bases). CDR3 length: 18 residues. Per germline, CDR1 MDHEN and CDR2 SYDVKM. CDR3: CGSDLESGLQYNTDTQYF. The CDR3 bases are TGTGGCAGCGACCTGGAGTCGGGACTCCAATATAACACAGATACGCAGTATTTT.

The gene calls are TRBV7-6 and TRBJ2-2; D is uncertain. The CDR3 length is 16 residues. Germline lookup yields CDR1 SGHVS and CDR2 FNYEAQ. Trimming took off 5 bases at V and 5 bases at J, with 18 bases between the two ends. CDR3 DNA sequence: TGTGCCAGCAGCAAGACGGATCGGAGAAGGACCGGGGAGCTGTTTTTT. It encodes CASSKTDRRRTGELFF.

A remark on this clonotype: At one end, the junction sequence differs from germline, possibly due to a read error. The chain has TRBV6-5 and TRBJ1-6; D is ambiguous. The CDR3 spans 14 residues. Germline lookup yields CDR1 MNHEY and CDR2 SVGAGI. CDR3 nucleotide sequence: TGTGCCAGCACCACACATCGCGCTAATTTACCCCTCCACTTT. It specifies CASTTHRANLPLHF.

CDR3 DNA sequence: TGTGCCAGCAGTTTTCAGCAAGAGACCCAGTACTTC. Amino acid sequence: CASSFQQETQYF. The chain links TRBV28 to TRBJ2-5; D not resolved. The CDR3 contains 12 residues. Germline V gives CDR1 MDHEN, CDR2 SYDVKM. The germline V and J ends were trimmed by 3 bases and 2 bases, with 4 bases remaining between them.

CDR3 coding DNA: TGCAGTGCCGCCACGAGTCTAGCGGGAGAGGGGAAGCAGTTCTTC. Translation gives CSAATSLAGEGKQFF. This sequence joins TRBV20-1 and TRBJ2-1, with 10 positions matching TRBD2. The germline V gene encodes CDR1 DFQATT and CDR2 SNEGSKA (reference sequence). CDR3 length: 15 amino acids. V trimming: 6 bases; J trimming: 11 bases; junction bases outside the gene matches: 16.

This chain links TRBV7-6 with TRBJ2-7; TRBD1 matches 8 bases. V shed 4 bases, J shed 5 bases, and the junction held 4 bases outside the gene matches. The germline V gene has CDR1 SGHVS and CDR2 FNYEAQ. This CDR3 contains 13 residues. CDR3 residues: CASSSGQGDEQYF. CDR3 bases: TGTGCCAGCAGCTCAGGACAGGGAGACGAGCAGTACTTC.